There are a few counts of the clone carrying this T cell receptor (beta chain). Its target is not known. With V trimmed by 6 bases and J by 0 bases, 5 bases remained unmatched. CDR3 size: 15 residues. Looked up from germline, CDR1 is MDHEN and CDR2 is SYDVKM. This record belongs to a study of T cells after yellow fever vaccination. The study's findings and limits: There was a small share of clonotypes that showed up in both the CD4 and CD8 compartments. Weaker, the secondary response had a peak occurring faster, on day 5 versus 15.

UMIs and a universal primer site were added when TCR cDNA was made by 5'RACE template switching. One entry per CDR3 protein results from TCRdb running MiXCR on the 5' RACE reads. This repertoire shows 500,000 to 650,000 distinct CDR3 sequences, around 12% found once; its top ten account for 15%. The rearrangement links TRBV28 to TRBJ2-7; 10 nucleotides match TRBD1. This TCR was recovered from a man in his thirties or forties who received the YFV17D yellow fever vaccine. Sample: PBMCs, taken on the day of the yellow fever booster vaccination. CDR3 coding DNA: TGTGCCAGCAGACCCGGACAGGGGGGCTCCTACGAGCAGTACTTC. Its protein product is CASRPGQGGSYEQYF.